The 25 T cell receptor beta chains below come from one sample, sequenced in a study of blood T cell repertoires in COVID-19. Repertoires were generated with immunoSEQ multiplex PCR, while TCRdb's copy carries only in-frame clones and drops some. The sample records some 40,000 clones, more than 85% being singletons. The sample consisted of peripheral blood. The receptor set was obtained from a man in his fifties with active COVID-19.

This sequence joins TRBV5-1 and TRBJ2-5, with TRBD1 as a possible D gene (5 bases). The CDR3 has 13 amino acids. In germline, CDR1 is SGHRS, CDR2 YFSETQ. The V gene lost 3 bases and the J gene lost 3 bases, with 9 bases spanning the gap. The chain's CDR3 is CASSSGREETQYF. The CDR3 region has the DNA TGCGCCAGCAGCTCAGGCAGGGAAGAGACCCAGTACTTC.

Only one count was recorded for this clone. V usage is TRBV3-1 (or the pseudogene TRBV3-2) and J usage is TRBJ2-3; D gene uncertain. Looked up from germline, CDR1 is LGHDT and CDR2 is YNNKEL (reference sequence). The CDR3 spans 13 residues. V dropped 0 bases and J dropped 8 bases, with 9 bases sitting between them. The CDR3 DNA is TGTGCCAGCAGCCAAGAACCCGTCGGTACGCAGTATTTT. Translated, it gives CASSQEPVGTQYF.

The rearrangement joins TRBV6-5 to TRBJ2-7, with TRBD2 matching 8 bases. The V segment lost 0 bases and the J segment 1 base; nucleotides outside the gene matches: 5. The CDR3 totals 16 residues. The germline V gene encodes CDR1 MNHEY and CDR2 SVGAGI. Here the CDR3 DNA reads TGTGCCAGCAGTTACTCTCCCAGCGGGGGATCCTACGAGCAGTACTTC. It yields the protein CASSYSPSGGSYEQYF.

The V gene is TRBV5-4, the J gene TRBJ1-4, with a weak D call TRBD1 (5 bases). CDR1 is SGHNT, CDR2 YYREEE, per germline (reference sequence). The CDR3 runs to 13 residues. V was pared by 3 bases and J by 8 bases, with 11 bases between. Here the CDR3 reads CASSSDSLEKLFF. CDR3 bases: TGTGCCAGCAGCTCCGACAGCCTCGAAAAACTGTTTTTT.

This chain joins TRBV4-3 and TRBJ2-2; perhaps TRBD1 as D (5 bases). V lost 4 bases and J 6 bases, leaving 21 bases between the germline ends. Germline values: CDR1 LGHNA, CDR2 YSLEER. The CDR3 sequence is 17 residues long. CDR3 residues: CASSPSSRHQGSGELFF. CDR3 sequence (DNA): TGCGCCAGCAGCCCCTCATCCCGCCATCAGGGTTCCGGGGAGCTGTTTTTT.

The rearrangement joins TRBV5-4 to TRBJ2-1, with 8 bases matching TRBD2. The CDR3 contains 16 residues. Germline V gene lookup returns CDR1 SGHNT and CDR2 YYREEE (reference sequence). V trimming: 1 base; J trimming: 6 bases; junction bases outside the gene matches: 9. The DNA for the CDR3 is TGTGCCAGCAGCTTGTATACGGGAGGGCCCGGCAATGAGCAGTTCTTC. As protein: CASSLYTGGPGNEQFF. Drawing the rest from reference TRBV5-4 and TRBJ2-1, the complete variable domain is ETGVTQSPTHLIKTRGQQVTLRCSSQSGHNTVSWYQQALGQGPQFIFQYYREEENGRGNFPPRFSGLQFPNYSSELNVNALELDDSALYLCASSLYTGGPGNEQFFGPGTRLTVL.

This chain joins TRBV6-5 and TRBJ2-7, with a tentative D call TRBD1 (6 bases). Trimming removed 8 bases from V and 2 bases from J, with 13 bases in between. CDR1 and CDR2 (germline): MNHEY, SVGAGI. The CDR3 spans 13 residues. The chain's CDR3 is CASARDTPYEQYF. The DNA of the CDR3 is TGTGCCAGCGCCCGGGACACCCCCTACGAGCAGTACTTC.

This chain joins TRBV4-2 and TRBJ1-2; 9 bases map to TRBD1. The CDR3 consists of 18 residues. V was pared by 0 bases and J by 4 bases, with 12 bases of the junction left unmatched. Germline CDR1 and CDR2: LGHNA and YNFKEQ. The CDR3 bases are TGTGCCAGCAGCCAAGATTTAGTCACAGGGGGCAGGGGCTATGGCTACACCTTC. It translates to CASSQDLVTGGRGYGYTF.

This chain links TRBV7-9 with TRBJ2-7; 7 bases align to TRBD1. This CDR3 comprises 13 residues. CDR1 is SEHNR, CDR2 FQNEAQ, per germline (reference sequence). V dropped 5 bases and J dropped 3; count of bases not matched to a gene: 4. The CDR3 region is CASSPTGFYEQYF. CDR3 bases: TGTGCCAGCAGCCCGACAGGGTTCTACGAGCAGTACTTC.

The chain joins TRBV10-1 to TRBJ2-3; D may be TRBD2 (6 bases). V was cut by 4 bases and J by 4 bases, with 15 bases left in between. The CDR3 runs 15 residues. The germline CDR1 and CDR2 sequences are WNHNN and SYGVQD (reference sequence). The CDR3 DNA reads TGCGCCAGCAGTGGCGCTTATAGCGGCGCAGATACGCAGTATTTT. It translates to CASSGAYSGADTQYF.

This clone came up once. The CDR3 here is CASRRDRDTQYF. The CDR3 coding sequence is TGCGCCAGCAGACGGGACAGAGATACGCAGTATTTT. V usage is TRBV5-1 and J usage is TRBJ2-3; 7 bases map to TRBD1. Trimming cost V 5 bases and J 5 bases; bases outside gene matches: 2. The CDR3 spans 12 residues. The germline gives CDR1 SGHRS, CDR2 YFSETQ.

This chain joins TRBV12-3 or TRBV12-4 and TRBJ1-3, with 8 bases identical to TRBD1. This CDR3 is built from 13 residues. The V gene end was trimmed by 8 bases and the J gene end by 4 bases; junction bases not matched to a gene: 4. The CDR3 DNA follows: TGTGCCAGCGACAGGGGAGGAGGAAACACCATATATTTT. Its translation: CASDRGGGNTIYF.

This clone has a single count. The rearrangement uses TRBV3-1 (or the pseudogene TRBV3-2) and TRBJ2-7; possibly TRBD2 for D (5 bases). Germline CDR1 and CDR2: LGHDT and YNNKEL (reference sequence). The length of the CDR3 is 13 residues. V lost 1 base, J lost 4 bases, and 8 bases lay in between. The CDR3 region is CASSQAGLYEQYF. CDR3 DNA: TGTGCCAGCAGCCAAGCCGGACTGTACGAGCAGTACTTC.

The chain has TRBV30 and TRBJ2-7; D may be TRBD1 (6 bases). V was clipped by 5 bases and J by 2 bases, with 13 bases between them. Germline CDR1 GTSNPN, CDR2 SVGIG (reference sequence). CDR3 size: 13 residues. The CDR3 spells CAWARTAPYEQYF. CDR3 DNA sequence: TGTGCCTGGGCACGGACAGCTCCCTACGAGCAGTACTTC. Full variable domain (rest looked up from reference TRBV30 and TRBJ2-7): SQTIHQWPATLVQPVGSPLSLECTVEGTSNPNLYWYRQAAGRGLQLLFYSVGIGQISSEVPQNLSASRPQDRQFILSSKKLLLSDSGFYLCAWARTAPYEQYFGPGTRLTVT.

The CDR3 sequence: CASSEPPRSNQPQHF. CDR3 DNA: TGTGCCAGCAGTGAACCCCCCCGGAGCAATCAGCCCCAGCATTTT. The chain combines TRBV6-1 with TRBJ1-5; D gene ambiguous. The CDR3 loop spans 15 amino acids. The V end was cut by 2 bases, the J end by 1 base, with 9 bases between. Germline V gene lookup returns CDR1 MNHNS and CDR2 SASEGT.

The chain carries TRBV2 and TRBJ1-5, with TRBD1 identical over 7 bases. The CDR3 sequence is 14 residues long. Trimming at V came to 2 bases and at J to 7 bases, leaving 5 bases not matched to a gene. CDR1 and CDR2 (germline): SNHLY, FYNNEI. CDR3 nucleotides: TGTGCCAGCAGTGAAAGGACAGGTCAACAGCCCCAGCATTTT. Amino acids: CASSERTGQQPQHF.

The rearrangement links TRBV9 to TRBJ2-2; TRBD1 agrees at 12 bases. Germline values: CDR1 SGDLS, CDR2 YYNGEE. J lost 6 bases, V lost 4 bases, and 7 bases had no gene match. This CDR3 has 16 residues. The chain's CDR3 is CASSPLGQGASGELFF. In DNA form, the CDR3 reads TGTGCCAGCAGCCCATTGGGACAGGGGGCATCCGGGGAGCTGTTTTTT.

The V gene is TRBV10-3, the J gene TRBJ2-1; TRBD2 is a possible D gene (5 bases). The CDR3 is made up of 16 amino acids. Looked up from germline, CDR1 is ENHRY and CDR2 is SYGVKD. Trimming removed 6 bases at V and 7 bases at J, with 22 bases between. The DNA for the CDR3 is TGTGCCATCAGGGCTCCAGAGGGTGGGCAGGAGAATGAGCAGTTCTTC. Its translation: CAIRAPEGGQENEQFF.

V usage is TRBV7-9 and J usage is TRBJ2-7; 9 nucleotides match TRBD2. V gave up 2 bases and J gave up 0 bases; unmatched junction bases: 5. The CDR3 length is 16 residues. In germline, CDR1 is SEHNR, CDR2 FQNEAQ (reference sequence). The CDR3 DNA reads TGTGCCAGCAGCTTACCGCGGACTAGCGACTCCTACGAGCAGTACTTC. Protein product: CASSLPRTSDSYEQYF.

This clone was detected once. V usage is TRBV10-3 and J usage is TRBJ2-1; no reliable D call. V dropped 2 bases and J dropped 8 bases, with 16 bases sitting between them. There are 15 residues in the CDR3. Germline V gene sequence: CDR1 ENHRY, CDR2 SYGVKD. CDR3 amino acids: CAISEASGFLDEQFF. CDR3 sequence (DNA): TGTGCCATCAGTGAGGCTAGTGGTTTTCTGGATGAGCAGTTCTTC.

This clone was observed a handful of times. The chain carries TRBV19 and TRBJ2-7; TRBD1 matches at 9 bases. Germline lookup yields CDR1 LNHDA and CDR2 SQIVND (reference sequence). The CDR3 runs 16 residues. V dropped 3 bases and J dropped 3; count of bases not matched to a gene: 9. CDR3 nucleotides: TGTGCCAGTAGTATTTTCGGGACAGGGAAAAGCTACGAGCAGTACTTC. Encoded protein: CASSIFGTGKSYEQYF.

V gene TRBV6-5 combines with J gene TRBJ2-7; 13 positions agree with TRBD2. The CDR3 loop spans 15 amino acids. V lost 5 bases, J lost 5 bases, and 6 bases stayed unmatched. Germline V gives CDR1 MNHEY, CDR2 SVGAGI. The CDR3 coding sequence is TGTGCCAGCAGTCGGACTAGCGGGAGCATCAACGAGCAGTACTTC. This codes for CASSRTSGSINEQYF.

CDR3 sequence (DNA): TGTGCCAGCAGCTTTTTCCGACAGGGAGGTTACGAGCAGTACTTC. It codes for CASSFFRQGGYEQYF. The chain couples TRBV5-5 to TRBJ2-7; tentative D call: TRBD1 (7 bases). Germline V gene sequence: CDR1 SGHKS, CDR2 YYEKEE (reference sequence). Trimming left V 2 bases short and J 4 bases short, with 16 bases between. This CDR3 is built from 15 residues.

V gene TRBV2 combines with J gene TRBJ2-2; D is unresolved. Trimming took 11 bases from V and 0 from J, leaving 7 bases between them. This CDR3 is 12 amino acids long. The germline V gene has CDR1 SNHLY and CDR2 FYNNEI. The CDR3 sequence is CAGASNTGELFF. The CDR3 DNA is TGTGCCGGAGCCTCGAACACCGGGGAGCTGTTTTTT.

V is TRBV7-9 and J is TRBJ1-5; no reliable D call. The CDR3 has 14 residues. The germline V and J ends were trimmed by 3 bases and 3 bases, with 9 bases remaining between them. Germline loops: CDR1 SEHNR, CDR2 FQNEAQ (reference sequence). The CDR3 sequence is CASSFGQLNQPQHF. The CDR3 bases are TGTGCCAGCAGCTTTGGGCAACTCAATCAGCCCCAGCATTTT.